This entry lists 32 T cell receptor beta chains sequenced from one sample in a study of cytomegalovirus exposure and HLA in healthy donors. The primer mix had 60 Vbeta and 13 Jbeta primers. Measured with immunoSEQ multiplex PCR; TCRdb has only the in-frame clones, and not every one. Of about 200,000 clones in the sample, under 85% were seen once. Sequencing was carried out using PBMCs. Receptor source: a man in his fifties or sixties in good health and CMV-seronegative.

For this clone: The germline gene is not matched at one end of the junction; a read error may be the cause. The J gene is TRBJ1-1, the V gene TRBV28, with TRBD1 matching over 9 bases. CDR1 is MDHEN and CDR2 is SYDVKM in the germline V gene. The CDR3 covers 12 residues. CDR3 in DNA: TGTGCCAGCAGTTTTACAGGGGGCGGCATCCTATTT. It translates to CASSFTGGGILF.

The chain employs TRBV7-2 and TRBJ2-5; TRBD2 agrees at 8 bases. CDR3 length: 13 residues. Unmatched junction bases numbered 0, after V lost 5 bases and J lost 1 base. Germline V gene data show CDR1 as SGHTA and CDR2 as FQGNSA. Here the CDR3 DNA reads TGTGCCAGCAGCAGCGGGGGCCAAGAGACCCAGTACTTC. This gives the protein CASSSGGQETQYF.

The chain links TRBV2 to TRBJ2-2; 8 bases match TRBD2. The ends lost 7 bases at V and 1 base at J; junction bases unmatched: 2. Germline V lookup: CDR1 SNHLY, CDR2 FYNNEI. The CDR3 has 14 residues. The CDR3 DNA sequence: TGTGCCAGCATCGGGGGGGTGAACACCGGGGAGCTGTTTTTT. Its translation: CASIGGVNTGELFF.

The CDR3: CASSLPGTGDGYTF. The CDR3 DNA is TGTGCCAGCTCACTTCCCGGGACAGGGGATGGCTACACCTTC. The rearrangement uses TRBV18 and TRBJ1-2; 10 bases match TRBD1. The V segment lost 4 bases and the J segment 6 bases; nucleotides outside the gene matches: 5. Germline CDR1 reads KGHSH; CDR2 reads LQKENI. The CDR3 has 14 residues. Drawing the rest from reference TRBV18 and TRBJ1-2, the complete variable domain is NAGVMQNPRHLVRRRGQEARLRCSPMKGHSHVYWYRQLPEEGLKFMVYLQKENIIDESGMPKERFSAEFPKEGPSILRIQQVVRGDSAAYFCASSLPGTGDGYTFGSGTRLTVV.

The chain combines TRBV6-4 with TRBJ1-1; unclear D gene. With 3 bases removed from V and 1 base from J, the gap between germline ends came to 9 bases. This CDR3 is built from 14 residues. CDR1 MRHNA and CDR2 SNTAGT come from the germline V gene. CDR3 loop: CASSEMLRNTEAFF. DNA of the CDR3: TGTGCCAGCAGTGAAATGTTGCGGAACACTGAAGCTTTCTTT.

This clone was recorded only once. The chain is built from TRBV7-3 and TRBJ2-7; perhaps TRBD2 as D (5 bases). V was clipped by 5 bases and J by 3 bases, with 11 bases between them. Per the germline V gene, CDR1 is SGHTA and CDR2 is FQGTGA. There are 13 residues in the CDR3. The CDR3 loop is CASSPSRGYEQYF. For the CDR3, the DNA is TGTGCCAGCAGCCCATCCCGGGGCTACGAGCAGTACTTC.

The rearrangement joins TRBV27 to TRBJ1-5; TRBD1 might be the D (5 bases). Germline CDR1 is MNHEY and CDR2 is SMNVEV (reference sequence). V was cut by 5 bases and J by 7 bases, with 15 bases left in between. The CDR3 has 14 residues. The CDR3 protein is CASSRAGRGQPQHF. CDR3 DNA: TGTGCCAGCAGTAGGGCGGGACGGGGACAGCCCCAGCATTTT.

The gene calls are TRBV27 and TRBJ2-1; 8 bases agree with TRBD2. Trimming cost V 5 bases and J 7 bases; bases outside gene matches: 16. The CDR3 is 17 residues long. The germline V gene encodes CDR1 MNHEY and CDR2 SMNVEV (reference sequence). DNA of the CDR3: TGTGCCAGCAGTCCTCTTCCGGGACCCTCGGGAGGGAATGAGCAGTTCTTC. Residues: CASSPLPGPSGGNEQFF.

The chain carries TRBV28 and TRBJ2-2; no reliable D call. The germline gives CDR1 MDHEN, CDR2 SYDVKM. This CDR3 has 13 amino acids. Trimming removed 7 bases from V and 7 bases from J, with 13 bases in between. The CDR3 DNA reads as TGTGCCAGCACCTCCCCCGCGGTCGGGGAGCTGTTTTTT. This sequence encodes CASTSPAVGELFF. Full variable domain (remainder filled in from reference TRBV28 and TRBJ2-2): DVKVTQSSRYLVKRTGEKVFLECVQDMDHENMFWYRQDPGLGLRLIYFSYDVKMKEKGDIPEGYSVSREKKERFSLILESASTNQTSMYLCASTSPAVGELFFGEGSRLTVL.

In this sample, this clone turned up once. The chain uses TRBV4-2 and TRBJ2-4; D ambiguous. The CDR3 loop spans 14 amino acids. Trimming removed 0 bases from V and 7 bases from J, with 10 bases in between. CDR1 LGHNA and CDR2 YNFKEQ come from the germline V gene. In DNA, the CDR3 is TGTGCCAGCAGCCAAGATTCTTCGGTGAACATTCAGTACTTC. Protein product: CASSQDSSVNIQYF.

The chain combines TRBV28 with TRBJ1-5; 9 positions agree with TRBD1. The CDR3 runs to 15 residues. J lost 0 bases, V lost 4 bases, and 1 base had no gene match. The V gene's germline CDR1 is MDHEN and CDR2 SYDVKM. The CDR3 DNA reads TGTGCCAGCAGTTCGGGACAGGGTAGCAATCAGCCCCAGCATTTT. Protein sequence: CASSSGQGSNQPQHF.

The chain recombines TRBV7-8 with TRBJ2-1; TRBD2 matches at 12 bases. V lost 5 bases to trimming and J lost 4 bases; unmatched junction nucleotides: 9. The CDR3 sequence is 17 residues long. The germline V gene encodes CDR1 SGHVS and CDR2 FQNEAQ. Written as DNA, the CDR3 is TGTGCCAGCAGCACCCCTGGTGGGACTAGCGGGTACAATGAGCAGTTCTTC. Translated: CASSTPGGTSGYNEQFF.

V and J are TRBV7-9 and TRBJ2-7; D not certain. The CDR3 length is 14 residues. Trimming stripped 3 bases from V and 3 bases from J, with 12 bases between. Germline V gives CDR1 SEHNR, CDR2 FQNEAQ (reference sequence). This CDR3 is CASSLQVSHYEQYF. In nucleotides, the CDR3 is TGTGCCAGCAGCTTGCAAGTTAGTCACTACGAGCAGTACTTC.

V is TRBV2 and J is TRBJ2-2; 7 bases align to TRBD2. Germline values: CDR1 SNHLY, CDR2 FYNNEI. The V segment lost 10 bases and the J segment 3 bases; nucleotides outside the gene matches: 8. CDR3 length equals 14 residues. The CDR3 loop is CATRRGRDTGELFF. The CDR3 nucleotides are TGTGCCACCAGGCGCGGGAGAGACACCGGGGAGCTGTTTTTT.

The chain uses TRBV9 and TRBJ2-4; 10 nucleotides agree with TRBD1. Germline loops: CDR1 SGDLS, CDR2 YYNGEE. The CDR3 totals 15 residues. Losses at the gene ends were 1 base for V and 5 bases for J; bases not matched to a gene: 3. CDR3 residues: CASSVRDRGENIQYF. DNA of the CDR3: TGTGCCAGCAGCGTACGGGACAGGGGAGAAAACATTCAGTACTTC.

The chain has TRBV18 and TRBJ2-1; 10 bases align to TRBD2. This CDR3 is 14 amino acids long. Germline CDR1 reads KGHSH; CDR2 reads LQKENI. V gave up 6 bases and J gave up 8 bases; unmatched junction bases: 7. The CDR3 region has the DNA TGTGCCAGCTCTCTAGCGGGAGCCTCCCATGAGCAGTTCTTC. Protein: CASSLAGASHEQFF.

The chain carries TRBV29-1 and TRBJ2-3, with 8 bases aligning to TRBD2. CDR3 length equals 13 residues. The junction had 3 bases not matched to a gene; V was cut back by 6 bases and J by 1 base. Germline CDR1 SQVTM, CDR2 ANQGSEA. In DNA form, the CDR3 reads TGCAGCGTACCGGGACTAGGCACAGATACGCAGTATTTT. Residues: CSVPGLGTDTQYF.

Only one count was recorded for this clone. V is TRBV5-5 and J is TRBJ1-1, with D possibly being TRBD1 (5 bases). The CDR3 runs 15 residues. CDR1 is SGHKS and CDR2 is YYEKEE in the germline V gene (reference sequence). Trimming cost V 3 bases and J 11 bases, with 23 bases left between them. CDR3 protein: CASSWGGTSKTPAFF. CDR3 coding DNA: TGTGCCAGCAGCTGGGGGGGGACCTCTAAAACCCCGGCTTTCTTT.

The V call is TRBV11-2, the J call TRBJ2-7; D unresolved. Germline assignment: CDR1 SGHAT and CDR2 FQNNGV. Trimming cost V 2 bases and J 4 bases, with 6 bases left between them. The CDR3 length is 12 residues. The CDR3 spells CASSLSLYEQYF. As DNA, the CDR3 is TGTGCCAGCAGCTTATCCCTTTACGAGCAGTACTTC.

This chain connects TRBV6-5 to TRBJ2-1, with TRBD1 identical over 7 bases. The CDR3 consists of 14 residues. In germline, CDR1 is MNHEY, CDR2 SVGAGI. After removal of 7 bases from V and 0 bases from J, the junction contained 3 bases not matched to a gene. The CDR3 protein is CASTRQGSYNEQFF. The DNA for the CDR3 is TGTGCCAGCACCCGACAGGGCTCCTACAATGAGCAGTTCTTC.

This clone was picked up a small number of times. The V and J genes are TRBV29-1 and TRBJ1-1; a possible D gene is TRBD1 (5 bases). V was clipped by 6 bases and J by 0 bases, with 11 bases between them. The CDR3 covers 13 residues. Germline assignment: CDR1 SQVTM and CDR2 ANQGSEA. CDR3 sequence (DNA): TGCAGCGTCAAGACAGTTATGAACACTGAAGCTTTCTTT. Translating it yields CSVKTVMNTEAFF. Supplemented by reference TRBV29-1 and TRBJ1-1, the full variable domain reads SAVISQKPSRDICQRGTSLTIQCQVDSQVTMMFWYRQQPGQSLTLIATANQGSEATYESGFVIDKFPISRPNLTFSTLTVSNMSPEDSSIYLCSVKTVMNTEAFFGQGTRLTVV.

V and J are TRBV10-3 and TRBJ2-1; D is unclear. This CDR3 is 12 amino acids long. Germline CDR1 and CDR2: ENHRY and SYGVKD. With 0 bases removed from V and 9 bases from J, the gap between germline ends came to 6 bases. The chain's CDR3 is CAISESGGEQFF. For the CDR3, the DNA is TGTGCCATCAGTGAGTCCGGCGGTGAGCAGTTCTTC.

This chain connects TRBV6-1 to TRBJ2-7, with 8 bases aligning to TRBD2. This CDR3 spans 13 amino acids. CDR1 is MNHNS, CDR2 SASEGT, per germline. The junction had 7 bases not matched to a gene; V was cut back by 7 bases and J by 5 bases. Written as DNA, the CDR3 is TGTGCCAGCACCGGACTAGCTTTCCACGAGCAGTACTTC. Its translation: CASTGLAFHEQYF.

Written as DNA, the CDR3 is TGTGCCAGCAGTTTATCCCCTAGCTACGAGCAGTACTTC. It is translated as CASSLSPSYEQYF. This rearrangement joins TRBV28 to TRBJ2-7; D is undetermined. The V gene lost 1 base and the J gene lost 3 bases, with 7 bases spanning the gap. This CDR3 region has 13 residues. Germline CDR1 is MDHEN and CDR2 is SYDVKM.

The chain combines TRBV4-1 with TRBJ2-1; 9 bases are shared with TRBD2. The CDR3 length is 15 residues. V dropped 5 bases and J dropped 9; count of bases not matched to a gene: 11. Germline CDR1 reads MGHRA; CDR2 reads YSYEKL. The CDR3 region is CASSVKAGGFTEQFF. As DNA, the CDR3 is TGCGCCAGCAGCGTAAAAGCGGGAGGTTTTACTGAGCAGTTCTTC.

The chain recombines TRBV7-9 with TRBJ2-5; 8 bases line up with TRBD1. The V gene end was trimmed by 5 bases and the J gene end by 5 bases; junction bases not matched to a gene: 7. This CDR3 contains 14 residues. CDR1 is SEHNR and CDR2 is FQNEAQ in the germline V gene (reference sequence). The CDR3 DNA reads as TGTGCCAGCAGCCCAAGGGACAGGTTTGAGACCCAGTACTTC. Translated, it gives CASSPRDRFETQYF. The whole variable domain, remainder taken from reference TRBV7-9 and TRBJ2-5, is DTGVSQNPRHKITKRGQNVTFRCDPISEHNRLYWYRQTLGQGPEFLTYFQNEAQLEKSRLLSDRFSAERPKGSFSTLEIQRTEQGDSAMYLCASSPRDRFETQYFGPGTRLLVL.

CDR3 region: CASEYGRKHEQFF. The DNA of the CDR3 is TGTGCCAGCGAATACGGGAGAAAACATGAGCAGTTCTTC. This sequence joins TRBV6-1 and TRBJ2-1; D may be TRBD2 (6 bases). V was clipped by 8 bases and J by 8 bases, with 16 bases between them. CDR1 and CDR2 (germline): MNHNS, SASEGT. The CDR3 is 13 amino acids.

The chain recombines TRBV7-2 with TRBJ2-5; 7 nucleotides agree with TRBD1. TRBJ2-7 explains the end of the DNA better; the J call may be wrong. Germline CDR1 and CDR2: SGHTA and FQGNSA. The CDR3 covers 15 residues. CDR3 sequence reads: CASSFDRASSYEQYF. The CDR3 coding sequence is TGTGCCAGCAGCTTCGACAGGGCTAGCTCCTACGAGCAGTACTTC.

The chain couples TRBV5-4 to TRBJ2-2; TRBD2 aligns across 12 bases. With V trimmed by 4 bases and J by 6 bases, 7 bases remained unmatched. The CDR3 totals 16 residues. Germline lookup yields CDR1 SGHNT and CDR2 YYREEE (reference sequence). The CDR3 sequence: CASSPTSGSTAGELFF. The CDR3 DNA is TGTGCCAGCAGCCCGACTAGCGGGAGTACCGCCGGGGAGCTGTTTTTT.

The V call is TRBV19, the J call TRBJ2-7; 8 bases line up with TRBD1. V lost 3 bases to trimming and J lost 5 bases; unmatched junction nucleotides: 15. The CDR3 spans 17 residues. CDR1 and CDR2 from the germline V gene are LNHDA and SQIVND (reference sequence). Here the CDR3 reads CASSIRFGSGGSNEQYF. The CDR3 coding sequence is TGTGCCAGTAGTATTAGATTCGGTTCAGGGGGCTCAAACGAGCAGTACTTC.

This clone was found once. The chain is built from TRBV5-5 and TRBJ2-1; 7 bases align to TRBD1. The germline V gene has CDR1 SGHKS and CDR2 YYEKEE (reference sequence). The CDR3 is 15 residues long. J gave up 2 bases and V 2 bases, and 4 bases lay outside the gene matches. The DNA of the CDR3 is TGTGCCAGCAGCTTACAGGGGAGCGCCTACAATGAGCAGTTCTTC. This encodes CASSLQGSAYNEQFF.

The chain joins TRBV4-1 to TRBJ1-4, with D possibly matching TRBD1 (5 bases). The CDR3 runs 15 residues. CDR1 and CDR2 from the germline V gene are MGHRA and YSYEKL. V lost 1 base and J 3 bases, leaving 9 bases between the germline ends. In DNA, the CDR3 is TGCGCCAGCAGCCAAGTTACAGGCCCTAATGAAAAACTGTTTTTT. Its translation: CASSQVTGPNEKLFF.